This T cell receptor beta chain emerged from a study of blood T cell repertoires in COVID-19. Study-level information: The study drew acute and convalescent COVID-19 samples from the United States, Italy and Spain. In each case, the material was cDNA or gDNA derived from T cells, B-cell-depleted T cells, or PBMCs.

Per the authors' pipeline: Reference gene primer amplification gave nucleated cell count estimates. Sequencing was performed with immunoSEQ multiplex PCR; in TCRdb, only in-frame clones are kept and a portion is missing. Clone size and the V and J calls come from that table; the DNA yielded D and trimming. The sample lists around 190,000 clones, 80% to 90% occurring once. Per germline, CDR1 SGHAT and CDR2 FQDESV (reference sequence). CDR3 length equals 12 residues. Losses at the gene ends were 3 bases for V and 7 bases for J; bases not matched to a gene: 1. This rearrangement joins TRBV11-1 to TRBJ1-1; 8 bases fit TRBD1. Sequencing was done on a sample of peripheral blood. The TCR originated in a man aged 50 to 60 with active or convalescent COVID-19. CDR3 sequence (DNA): TGTGCCAGCAGCTTCGACAGGGGTGAAGCTTTCTTT. It translates to CASSFDRGEAFF.